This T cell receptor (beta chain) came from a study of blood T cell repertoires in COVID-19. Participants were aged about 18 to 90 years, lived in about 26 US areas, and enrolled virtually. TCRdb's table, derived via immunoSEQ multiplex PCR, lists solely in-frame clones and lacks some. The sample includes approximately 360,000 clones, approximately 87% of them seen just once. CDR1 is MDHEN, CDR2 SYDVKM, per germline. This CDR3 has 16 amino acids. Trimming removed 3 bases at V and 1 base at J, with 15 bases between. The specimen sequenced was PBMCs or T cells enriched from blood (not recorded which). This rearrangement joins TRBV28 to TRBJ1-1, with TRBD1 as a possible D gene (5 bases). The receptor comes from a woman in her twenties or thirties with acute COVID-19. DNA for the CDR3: TGTGCCAGCAGTTTTGCGGGGGATCTAGGGAACACTGAAGCTTTCTTT. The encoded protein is CASSFAGDLGNTEAFF.